These 23 T cell receptor beta chains originate from one sample sequenced in a study of cytomegalovirus exposure and HLA in healthy donors. Primers included in the PCR were 60 Vbeta and 13 Jbeta primers. Repertoires were generated with immunoSEQ multiplex PCR, while TCRdb's copy carries only in-frame clones and drops some. This repertoire shows approximately 140,000 clones, 79% found once; its top ten account for roughly 6.7%. Specimen: PBMCs. Source of these receptors: a man aged 45-65 years in good health and CMV-seropositive.

The rearrangement uses TRBV6-5 and TRBJ1-5, with D unresolved. V was cut by 5 bases and J by 6 bases, with 14 bases left in between. This CDR3 is built from 14 residues. Germline values: CDR1 MNHEY, CDR2 SVGAGI. The CDR3 region has the DNA TGTGCCAGCAGTAGGGCCGGGGTGCGTCAGCCCCAGCATTTT. Translated, it gives CASSRAGVRQPQHF.

This chain connects TRBV5-1 to TRBJ2-1; 13 bases are a match to TRBD2. The CDR3 is 14 residues long. The V gene's germline CDR1 is SGHRS and CDR2 YFSETQ. Losses at the gene ends were 2 bases for V and 9 bases for J; bases not matched to a gene: 2. CDR3 bases: TGCGCCAGCAGCTTACTAGCGGGAGGGACTGAGCAGTTCTTC. Encoded protein: CASSLLAGGTEQFF.

The genes are TRBV19 and TRBJ2-1; D is undetermined. Trimming took 2 bases from V and 9 from J, leaving 11 bases between them. Germline V lookup: CDR1 LNHDA, CDR2 SQIVND (reference sequence). The CDR3 contains 13 residues. As DNA, the CDR3 is TGTGCCAGTAGTATAACTGTCTTTGGTGAGCAGTTCTTC. Its translation: CASSITVFGEQFF. Full variable domain (remainder filled in from reference TRBV19 and TRBJ2-1): DGGITQSPKYLFRKEGQNVTLSCEQNLNHDAMYWYRQDPGQGLRLIYYSQIVNDFQKGDIAEGYSVSREKKESFPLTVTSAQKNPTAFYLCASSITVFGEQFFGPGTRLTVL.

CDR3 sequence reads: CASSANPRTGSTDTQYF. For the CDR3, the DNA is TGCGCCAGCAGTGCCAACCCACGGACAGGGAGCACAGATACGCAGTATTTT. V usage is TRBV10-1 and J usage is TRBJ2-3; TRBD1 matches at 8 bases. The CDR3 runs to 17 residues. Germline CDR1 is WNHNN and CDR2 is SYGVQD (reference sequence). J gave up 0 bases and V 4 bases, and 9 bases lay outside the gene matches.

Turning to this clone: This same CDR3 is encoded by further DNA sequences in the sample. The V call is TRBV7-9, the J call TRBJ1-1, with TRBD1 matching 9 bases. Germline V gene data show CDR1 as SEHNR and CDR2 as FQNEAQ (reference sequence). This CDR3 region has 13 residues. The trim removed 6 bases at V and 8 bases at J, leaving 7 bases unmatched. The CDR3 nucleotides read TGTGCCAGCAGATTTACAGGGGGCACCGAAGCTTTCTTT. It translates to CASRFTGGTEAFF.

The rearrangement joins TRBV18 to TRBJ2-3; the D is unclear. The V gene lost 2 bases and the J gene lost 4 bases, with 10 bases spanning the gap. The germline V gene encodes CDR1 KGHSH and CDR2 LQKENI. The CDR3 sequence is 14 residues long. The CDR3 nucleotides read TGTGCCAGCTCACCAATGGGCGTATCAGATACGCAGTATTTT. Its translation: CASSPMGVSDTQYF.

The chain is built from TRBV5-1 and TRBJ1-4; a weak D match, TRBD1 (6 bases). Trimming pared 4 bases from V and 7 bases from J, leaving 14 bases between. CDR1 and CDR2 (germline): SGHRS, YFSETQ. The CDR3 is made up of 14 amino acids. In nucleotides, the CDR3 is TGCGCCAGCAGCGGCGGGGGGGCTAGTGAAAAACTGTTTTTT. It codes for CASSGGGASEKLFF.

The CDR3 region has the DNA TGTGCCAGCAATCGCGAGCAGTACTTC. Translation: CASNREQYF. This rearrangement joins TRBV2 to TRBJ2-7, with D unclear. Germline V gene lookup returns CDR1 SNHLY and CDR2 FYNNEI. This CDR3 is built from 9 residues. Trimming pared 7 bases from V and 6 bases from J, leaving 4 bases between.

V is TRBV27 and J is TRBJ1-5; TRBD1 matches at 11 bases. The CDR3 is 16 amino acids. CDR1 is MNHEY and CDR2 is SMNVEV in the germline V gene (reference sequence). With 4 bases clipped from V and 6 bases from J, the junction kept 8 bases outside the gene matches. The CDR3 coding sequence is TGTGCCAGCAGTTCGACCCGGACAGGGGGCGGTCAGCCCCAGCATTTT. The encoded protein is CASSSTRTGGGQPQHF.

The chain has TRBV5-1 and TRBJ1-2; D remains unclear. Germline V CDR1 and CDR2: SGHRS, YFSETQ. There are 13 residues in the CDR3. V shed 4 bases and J shed 4 bases, with 11 bases lying between them. The CDR3 DNA reads TGCGCCAGCAGCGAGGAGGTGGCCTATGGCTACACCTTC. This sequence encodes CASSEEVAYGYTF.

The J gene is TRBJ2-2, the V gene TRBV5-1; 7 nucleotides line up with TRBD2. V shed 4 bases, J shed 6 bases, and the junction held 6 bases outside the gene matches. Germline V CDR1 and CDR2: SGHRS, YFSETQ. The CDR3 is made up of 14 amino acids. As DNA, the CDR3 is TGCGCCAGCAGCACCGGCCGGGGGGCCGGGGAGCTGTTTTTT. Translating it yields CASSTGRGAGELFF.

V usage is TRBV29-1 and J usage is TRBJ1-2, with a possible D match to TRBD1 (5 bases). Germline assignment: CDR1 SQVTM and CDR2 ANQGSEA. The length of the CDR3 is 13 residues. The V gene lost 6 bases and the J gene lost 6 bases, with 17 bases spanning the gap. CDR3 loop: CSVVRLQDDGYTF. CDR3 in DNA: TGCAGCGTCGTAAGGTTACAGGATGATGGCTACACCTTC.

The chain carries TRBV28 and TRBJ1-4; 8 bases map to TRBD1. CDR1 is MDHEN, CDR2 SYDVKM, per germline. The trim removed 3 bases at V and 7 bases at J, leaving 4 bases unmatched. The CDR3 sequence is 14 residues long. Here the CDR3 DNA reads TGTGCCAGCAGTTTCGGACAGGGCGGTGAAAAACTGTTTTTT. Protein sequence: CASSFGQGGEKLFF.

This chain links TRBV15 with TRBJ2-1, with 10 bases lining up with TRBD2. CDR1 is LNHNV, CDR2 YYDKDF, per germline (reference sequence). The V and J ends lost 8 bases and 8 bases, in that order; junction bases with no gene match: 18. CDR3 size: 17 residues. The DNA of the CDR3 is TGTGCCACCTCAAGAGCGGGAGGGCCAGGAGGGATCTATGAGCAGTTCTTC. It translates to CATSRAGGPGGIYEQFF.

The chain links TRBV4-2 to TRBJ2-5, with 8 bases aligning to TRBD1. From germline, CDR1 is LGHNA and CDR2 YNFKEQ. The length of the CDR3 is 15 residues. The J segment lost 5 bases and the V segment lost 1 base, leaving 6 bases of the junction unmatched. DNA for the CDR3: TGTGCCAGCAGCCAAGTAGGGCAGGGGGCGGAGACCCAGTACTTC. It yields the protein CASSQVGQGAETQYF.

This clone appeared once. The rearrangement uses TRBV11-2 and TRBJ2-5; no clear D gene. Deletions cut 0 bases from V and 5 bases from J, with 7 bases between. The CDR3 length is 13 residues. Germline V CDR1 and CDR2: SGHAT, FQNNGV. The CDR3 DNA is TGTGCCAGCAGCTTAGAGGTACTGGAGACCCAGTACTTC. Translating gives CASSLEVLETQYF.

The chain employs TRBV10-3 and TRBJ1-1; 7 bases agree with TRBD1. Germline-derived CDR1 and CDR2 are ENHRY and SYGVKD. There are 13 residues in the CDR3. The J segment lost 4 bases and the V segment lost 6 bases, leaving 5 bases of the junction unmatched. This CDR3 is CAISLQGSTEAFF. The CDR3 DNA reads as TGTGCCATCAGCCTACAGGGGAGCACTGAAGCTTTCTTT.

J is TRBJ1-1 and V is TRBV12-5; TRBD1 agrees at 9 bases. Germline assignment: CDR1 LGHNT and CDR2 FRNRAP. CDR3 length: 14 residues. V gave up 7 bases and J gave up 6 bases; unmatched junction bases: 9. This chain's CDR3 is CASASTGGVAEAFF. CDR3 nucleotide sequence: TGTGCTAGTGCCAGTACAGGGGGCGTCGCTGAAGCTTTCTTT. Looking up the rest from reference TRBV12-5 and TRBJ1-1 gives the full variable domain: DARVTQTPRHKVTEMGQEVTMRCQPILGHNTVFWYRQTMMQGLELLAYFRNRAPLDDSGMPKDRFSAEMPDATLATLKIQPSEPRDSAVYFCASASTGGVAEAFFGQGTRLTVV.

The chain has TRBV6-1 and TRBJ2-1; no firm D call. From germline, CDR1 is MNHNS and CDR2 SASEGT. The CDR3 totals 15 residues. V dropped 2 bases and J dropped 2 bases, with 10 bases sitting between them. CDR3 protein: CASSETVLPYNEQFF. The DNA for the CDR3 is TGTGCCAGCAGTGAAACGGTTCTTCCCTACAATGAGCAGTTCTTC.

The V and J genes are TRBV25-1 and TRBJ1-1; TRBD1 agrees at 9 bases. CDR1 is MGHDK and CDR2 is SYGVNS in the germline V gene. The CDR3 is made up of 13 amino acids. Trimming took 8 bases from V and 1 from J; bases not matched to a gene: 2. CDR3 in DNA: TGTGCCAGCCTGGACAGGGGGAACACTGAAGCTTTCTTT. Protein product: CASLDRGNTEAFF.

The rearrangement links TRBV28 to TRBJ2-3; 7 positions agree with TRBD2. Germline values: CDR1 MDHEN, CDR2 SYDVKM. V trimming: 4 bases; J trimming: 1 base; junction bases outside the gene matches: 5. This CDR3 region has 15 residues. CDR3 protein: CASSSSGEGTDTQYF. CDR3 sequence (DNA): TGTGCCAGCAGTTCTAGCGGAGAGGGCACAGATACGCAGTATTTT.

The chain combines TRBV7-9 with TRBJ1-6, with 9 bases fitting TRBD1. Per the germline V gene, CDR1 is SEHNR and CDR2 is FQNEAQ (reference sequence). The CDR3 runs 14 residues. V gave up 5 bases and J gave up 5 bases; unmatched junction bases: 1. CDR3 DNA: TGTGCCAGCAGCCGGACAGGGGATAATTCACCCCTCCACTTT. Translating it yields CASSRTGDNSPLHF.

The chain couples TRBV7-9 to TRBJ2-7; TRBD1 matches 7 bases. The length of the CDR3 is 13 residues. The V gene's germline CDR1 is SEHNR and CDR2 FQNEAQ (reference sequence). V gave up 5 bases and J gave up 6 bases; unmatched junction bases: 7. The CDR3, as DNA: TGTGCCAGCAGCACTACAGGGGTCGGCGAGCAGTACTTC. The encoded protein is CASSTTGVGEQYF.